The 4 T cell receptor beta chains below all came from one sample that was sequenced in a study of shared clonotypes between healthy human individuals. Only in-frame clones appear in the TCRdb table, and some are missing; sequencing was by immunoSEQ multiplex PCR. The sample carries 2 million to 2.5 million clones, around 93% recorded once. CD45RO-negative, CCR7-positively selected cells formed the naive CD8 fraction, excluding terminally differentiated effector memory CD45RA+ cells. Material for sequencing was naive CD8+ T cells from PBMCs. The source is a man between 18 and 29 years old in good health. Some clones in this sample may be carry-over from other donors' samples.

CDR3 in amino acids: CASSVLGTNQKRYGKNIQYF. CDR3 nucleotides: TGCGCCAGCAGTGTCCTGGGGACTAACCAGAAACGATATGGCAAAAACATTCAGTACTTC. The chain is built from TRBV10-2 and TRBJ2-4; 7 positions match TRBD2. The CDR3 length is 20 residues. V lost 4 bases and J lost 3; bases outside the gene matches: 21. Germline CDR1 reads WSHSY; CDR2 reads SAAADI.

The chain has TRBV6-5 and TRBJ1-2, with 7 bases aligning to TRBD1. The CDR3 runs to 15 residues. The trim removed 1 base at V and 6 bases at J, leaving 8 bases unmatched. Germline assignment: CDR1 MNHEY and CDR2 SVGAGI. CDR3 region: CASSYYAVQGDGYTF. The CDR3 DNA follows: TGTGCCAGCAGTTACTATGCTGTGCAGGGGGATGGCTACACCTTC.

The CDR3 spells CASSSGRGEGSYNEQFF. The DNA of the CDR3 is TGTGCCAGCAGCTCGGGTAGGGGCGAGGGGTCCTACAATGAGCAGTTCTTC. The chain is built from TRBV11-3 and TRBJ2-1; D tentatively fits TRBD1 or TRBD2 (5 bases each). CDR3 length equals 17 residues. Between the trimmed V and J ends, which lost 4 bases and 1 base, there was a span of 17 bases. CDR1 SGHNT and CDR2 YENEEA come from the germline V gene.

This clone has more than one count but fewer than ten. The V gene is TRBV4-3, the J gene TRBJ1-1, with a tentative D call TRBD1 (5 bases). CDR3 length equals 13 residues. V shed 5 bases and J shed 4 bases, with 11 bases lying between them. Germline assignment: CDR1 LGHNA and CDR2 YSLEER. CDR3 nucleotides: TGCGCCAGCAGCTTATTGGGGGTCACTGAAGCTTTCTTT. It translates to CASSLLGVTEAFF.